This entry describes one T cell receptor (beta chain). Its antigen is unidentified. This CDR3 has 15 residues. Germline V gives CDR1 MNHNS, CDR2 SASEGT. V dropped 0 bases and J dropped 4 bases, with 12 bases sitting between them. This specimen belongs to a study of post-analysis software for immune sequencing data. Unique molecular identifiers were built into the TCR beta cDNA libraries. The yield from about 1 to 10 million T cells was roughly 0.5 million cDNA molecules in total. TCRdb recomputed calls from the PCR reads with MiXCR, one row per CDR3 protein. The table records around 150,000 distinct CDR3 sequences, about 36% of them present only once. Broader study findings: There were five TRBV segments more frequent in patients than controls, and TRBV5-6, TRBV5-1 and TRBV20-1 were among them.

The TCR comes from a girl aged 10 to 17 with multiple sclerosis. This rearrangement joins TRBV6-1 to TRBJ1-2, with D maybe TRBD1 (6 bases). Sequenced here: blood, sampled after autologous hematopoietic stem cell transplantation. CDR3 DNA sequence: TGTGCCAGCAGTGAAGCTTTACAGGGCACCTATGGCTACACCTTC. Translating gives CASSEALQGTYGYTF.